This T cell receptor (beta chain) derives from a study of T-cell reconstitution after alpha-beta-depleted transplantation in children. General observations from the study: Some patients' high day-60 TCRbeta diversity was attributed to recipient cells surviving conditioning. The origin of alpha-beta T cells about two months after transplant was reportedly several hundred expanded graft clones. T-cell counts and diversity at one year following transplant were attributed mainly to newly produced T cells.

Preparation of the TCRbeta library involved a method that used unique molecular identifiers. TCRdb re-called the PCR reads through MiXCR, storing one row per CDR3 protein. The profile covers nearly 350,000 distinct CDR3 sequences, with about 16% appearing a single time and around 41% taken by the ten largest. As to this clonotype: The antigen remains undetermined.

This receptor was obtained from a male patient aged 2-15 years who had a stem cell transplant for acute lymphoblastic leukemia, so the T cells may come from the graft donor. Sequences were derived from PBMCs, mostly from graft donor cells, sampled 360 days after TCRalphabeta/CD19-depleted stem cell transplant.

CDR3 sequence: CASSLEPSGYTGELFF. DNA for the CDR3: TGTGCCAGCAGCTTAGAGCCTAGCGGGTACACCGGGGAGCTGTTTTTT. The chain is built from TRBV7-9 and TRBJ2-2, with 8 bases aligning to TRBD2. The CDR3 is made up of 16 amino acids. Germline V gene data show CDR1 as SEHNR and CDR2 as FQNEAQ (reference sequence). V dropped 1 base and J dropped 3; count of bases not matched to a gene: 4.